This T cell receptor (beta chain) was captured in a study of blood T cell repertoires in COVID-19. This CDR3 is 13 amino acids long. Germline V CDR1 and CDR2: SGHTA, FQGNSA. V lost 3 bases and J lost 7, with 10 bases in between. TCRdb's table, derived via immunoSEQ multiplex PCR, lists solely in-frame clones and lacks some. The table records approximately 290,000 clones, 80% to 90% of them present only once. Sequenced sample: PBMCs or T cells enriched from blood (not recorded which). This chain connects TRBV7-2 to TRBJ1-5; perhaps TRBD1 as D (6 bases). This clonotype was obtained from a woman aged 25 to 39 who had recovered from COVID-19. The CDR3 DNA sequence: TGTGCCAGCAGCTTCAGGGGAAAGCAGCCCCAGCATTTT. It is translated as CASSFRGKQPQHF.